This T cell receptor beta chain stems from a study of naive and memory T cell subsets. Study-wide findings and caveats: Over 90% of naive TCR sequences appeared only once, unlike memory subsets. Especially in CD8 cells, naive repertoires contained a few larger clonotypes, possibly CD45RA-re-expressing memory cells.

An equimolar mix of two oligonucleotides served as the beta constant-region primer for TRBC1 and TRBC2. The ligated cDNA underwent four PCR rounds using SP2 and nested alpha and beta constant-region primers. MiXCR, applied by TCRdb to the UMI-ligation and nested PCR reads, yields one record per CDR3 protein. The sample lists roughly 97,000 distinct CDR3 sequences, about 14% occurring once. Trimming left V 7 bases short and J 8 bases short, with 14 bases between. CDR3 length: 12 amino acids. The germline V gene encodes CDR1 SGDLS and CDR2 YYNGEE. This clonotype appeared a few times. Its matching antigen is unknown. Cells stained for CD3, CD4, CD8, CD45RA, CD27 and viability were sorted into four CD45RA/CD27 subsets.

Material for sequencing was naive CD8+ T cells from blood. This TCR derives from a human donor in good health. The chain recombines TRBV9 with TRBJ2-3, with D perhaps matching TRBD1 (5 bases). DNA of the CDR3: TGTGCCAGCGCAAGACAGTCCGGTACGCAGTATTTT. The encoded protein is CASARQSGTQYF.